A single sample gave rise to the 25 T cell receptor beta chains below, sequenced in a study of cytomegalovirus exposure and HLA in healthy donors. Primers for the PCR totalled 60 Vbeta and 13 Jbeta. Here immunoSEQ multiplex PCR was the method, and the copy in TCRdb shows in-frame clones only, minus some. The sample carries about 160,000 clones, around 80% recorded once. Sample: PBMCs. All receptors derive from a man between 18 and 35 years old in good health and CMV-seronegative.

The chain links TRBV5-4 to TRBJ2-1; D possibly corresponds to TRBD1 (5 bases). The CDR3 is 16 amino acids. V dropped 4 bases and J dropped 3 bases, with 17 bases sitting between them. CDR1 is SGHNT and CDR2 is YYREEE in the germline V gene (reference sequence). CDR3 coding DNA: TGTGCCAGCAGCCCCCCAGGCTGGGGCTTCTACAATGAGCAGTTCTTC. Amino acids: CASSPPGWGFYNEQFF. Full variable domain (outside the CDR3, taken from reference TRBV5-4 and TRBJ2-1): ETGVTQSPTHLIKTRGQQVTLRCSSQSGHNTVSWYQQALGQGPQFIFQYYREEENGRGNFPPRFSGLQFPNYSSELNVNALELDDSALYLCASSPPGWGFYNEQFFGPGTRLTVL.

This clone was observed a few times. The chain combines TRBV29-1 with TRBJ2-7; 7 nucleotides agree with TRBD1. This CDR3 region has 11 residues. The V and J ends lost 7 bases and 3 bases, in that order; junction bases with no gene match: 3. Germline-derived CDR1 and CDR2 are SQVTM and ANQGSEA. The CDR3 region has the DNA TGCAGCGCCAGGGACAGCTACGAGCAGTACTTC. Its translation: CSARDSYEQYF.

The CDR3 DNA follows: TGCGCCAGCAGTGAGCAAGCGGGAGCGACCGGGGAGCTGTTTTTT. Its protein is CASSEQAGATGELFF. This rearrangement joins TRBV10-2 to TRBJ2-2; 8 bases align to TRBD2. Germline lookup yields CDR1 WSHSY and CDR2 SAAADI. The V segment lost 2 bases and the J segment 5 bases; nucleotides outside the gene matches: 4. The CDR3 totals 15 residues.

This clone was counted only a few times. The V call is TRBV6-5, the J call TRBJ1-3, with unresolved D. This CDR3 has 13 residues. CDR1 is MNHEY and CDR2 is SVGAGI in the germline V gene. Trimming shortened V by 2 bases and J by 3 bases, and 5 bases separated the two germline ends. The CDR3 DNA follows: TGTGCCAGCAGTTACGGGAGTGGAAACACCATATATTTT. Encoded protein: CASSYGSGNTIYF.

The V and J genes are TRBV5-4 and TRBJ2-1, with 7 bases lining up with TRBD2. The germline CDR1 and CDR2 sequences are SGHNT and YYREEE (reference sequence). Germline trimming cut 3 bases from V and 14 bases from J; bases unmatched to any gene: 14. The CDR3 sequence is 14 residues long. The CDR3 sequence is CASSSGLGMDGEFF. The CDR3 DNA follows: TGTGCCAGCAGCTCCGGACTAGGAATGGACGGCGAGTTCTTC.

The CDR3 protein is CASGPRDSRVAYEQYF. DNA of the CDR3: TGTGCCAGCGGCCCTCGGGACTCCCGAGTGGCCTACGAGCAGTACTTC. This sequence joins TRBV27 and TRBJ2-7; D perhaps matches TRBD2 (6 bases). Germline V CDR1 and CDR2: MNHEY, SMNVEV (reference sequence). V was clipped by 8 bases and J by 2 bases, with 22 bases between them. The CDR3 runs to 16 residues.

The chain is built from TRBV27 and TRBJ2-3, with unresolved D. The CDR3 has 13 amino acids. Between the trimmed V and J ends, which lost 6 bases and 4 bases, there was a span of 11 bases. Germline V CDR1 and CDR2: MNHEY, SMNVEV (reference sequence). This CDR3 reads CASRNPQADTQYF. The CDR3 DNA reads TGTGCCAGCAGAAACCCTCAGGCAGATACGCAGTATTTT.

The CDR3 DNA reads as TGTGCCAGCAGCAGGGGACAGGTCGGCTACGAGCAGTACTTC. It codes for CASSRGQVGYEQYF. The chain employs TRBV11-2 and TRBJ2-7, with 8 positions matching TRBD1. The CDR3 is 14 amino acids. The V gene's germline CDR1 is SGHAT and CDR2 FQNNGV. With 5 bases clipped from V and 3 bases from J, the junction kept 6 bases outside the gene matches.

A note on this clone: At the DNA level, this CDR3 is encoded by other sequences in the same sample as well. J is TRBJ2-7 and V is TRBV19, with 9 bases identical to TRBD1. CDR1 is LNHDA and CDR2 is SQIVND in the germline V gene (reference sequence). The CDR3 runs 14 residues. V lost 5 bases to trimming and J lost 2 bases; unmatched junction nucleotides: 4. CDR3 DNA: TGTGCCAGTAGTCCCAGACAGGGGGCCTACGAGCAGTACTTC. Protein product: CASSPRQGAYEQYF.

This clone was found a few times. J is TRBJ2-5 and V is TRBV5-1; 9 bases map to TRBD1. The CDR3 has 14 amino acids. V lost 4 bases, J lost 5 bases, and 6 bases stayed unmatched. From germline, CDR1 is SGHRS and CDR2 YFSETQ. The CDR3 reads CASSTGTGHETQYF. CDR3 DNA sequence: TGCGCCAGCAGCACCGGGACAGGGCACGAGACCCAGTACTTC.

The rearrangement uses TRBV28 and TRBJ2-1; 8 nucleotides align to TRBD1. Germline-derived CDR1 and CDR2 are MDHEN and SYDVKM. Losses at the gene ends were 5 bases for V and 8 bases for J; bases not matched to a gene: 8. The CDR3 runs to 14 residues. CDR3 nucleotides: TGTGCCAGCAGTGCACCCCAGGGGGCCGATGAGCAGTTCTTC. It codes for CASSAPQGADEQFF.

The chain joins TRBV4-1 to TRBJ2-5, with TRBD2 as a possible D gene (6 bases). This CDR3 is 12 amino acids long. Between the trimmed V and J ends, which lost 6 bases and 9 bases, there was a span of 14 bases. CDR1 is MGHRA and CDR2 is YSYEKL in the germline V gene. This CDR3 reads CASSRPEGAQYF. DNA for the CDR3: TGCGCCAGCAGTCGCCCGGAGGGCGCCCAGTACTTC.

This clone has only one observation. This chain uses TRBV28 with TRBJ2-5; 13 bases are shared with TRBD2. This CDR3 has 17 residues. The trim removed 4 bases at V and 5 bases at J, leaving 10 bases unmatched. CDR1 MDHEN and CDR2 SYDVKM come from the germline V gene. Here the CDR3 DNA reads TGTGCCAGCAGTTCCCCCCGGACTAGCGGGAGTTGGGAGACCCAGTACTTC. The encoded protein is CASSSPRTSGSWETQYF.

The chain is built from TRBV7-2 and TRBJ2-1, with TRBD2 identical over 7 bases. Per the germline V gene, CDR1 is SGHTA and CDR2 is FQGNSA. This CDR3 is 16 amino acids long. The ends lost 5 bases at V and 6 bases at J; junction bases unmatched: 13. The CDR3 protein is CASSPETSWATNEQFF. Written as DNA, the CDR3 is TGTGCCAGCAGCCCCGAGACTAGCTGGGCCACCAATGAGCAGTTCTTC. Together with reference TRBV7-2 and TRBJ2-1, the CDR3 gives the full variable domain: GAGVSQSPSNKVTEKGKDVELRCDPISGHTALYWYRQSLGQGLEFLIYFQGNSAPDKSGLPSDRFSAERTGGSVSTLTIQRTQQEDSAVYLCASSPETSWATNEQFFGPGTRLTVL.

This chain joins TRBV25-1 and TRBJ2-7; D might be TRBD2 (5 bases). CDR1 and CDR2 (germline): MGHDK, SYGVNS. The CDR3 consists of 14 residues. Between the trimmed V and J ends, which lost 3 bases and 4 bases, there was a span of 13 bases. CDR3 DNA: TGTGCCAGCAGTGATCGGTTGGACTCTTACGAGCAGTACTTC. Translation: CASSDRLDSYEQYF.

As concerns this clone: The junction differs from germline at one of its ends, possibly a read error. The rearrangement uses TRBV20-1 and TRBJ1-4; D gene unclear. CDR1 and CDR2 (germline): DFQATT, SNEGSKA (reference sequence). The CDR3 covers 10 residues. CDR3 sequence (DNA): TGCAGTGCTAGAGCGGGCACAGAGGGCTTT. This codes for CSARAGTEGF.

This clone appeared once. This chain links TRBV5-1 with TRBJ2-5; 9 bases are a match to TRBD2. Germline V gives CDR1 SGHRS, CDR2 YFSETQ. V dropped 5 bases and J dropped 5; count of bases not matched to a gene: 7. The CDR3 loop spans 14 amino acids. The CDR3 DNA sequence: TGCGCCAGCAGTCGGGCTAGCGGGAAGGAGACCCAGTACTTC. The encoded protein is CASSRASGKETQYF.

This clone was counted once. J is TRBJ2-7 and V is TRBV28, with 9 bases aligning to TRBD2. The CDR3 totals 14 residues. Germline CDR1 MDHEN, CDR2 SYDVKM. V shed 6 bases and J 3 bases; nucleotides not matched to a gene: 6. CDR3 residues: CASRIAGEDYEQYF. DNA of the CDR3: TGTGCCAGCAGGATAGCGGGGGAAGACTACGAGCAGTACTTC.

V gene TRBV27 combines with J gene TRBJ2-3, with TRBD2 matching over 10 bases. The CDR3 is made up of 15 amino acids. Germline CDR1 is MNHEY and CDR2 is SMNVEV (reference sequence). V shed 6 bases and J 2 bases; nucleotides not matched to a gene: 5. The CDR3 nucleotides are TGTGCCAGCAGCGCACTAGCGGGATCCACAGATACGCAGTATTTT. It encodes CASSALAGSTDTQYF.

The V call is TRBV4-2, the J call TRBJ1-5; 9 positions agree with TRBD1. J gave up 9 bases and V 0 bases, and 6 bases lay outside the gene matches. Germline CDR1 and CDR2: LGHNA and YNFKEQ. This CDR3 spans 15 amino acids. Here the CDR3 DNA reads TGTGCCAGCAGCCAAGAGCGGACAGGGGATTCGCCCCAGCATTTT. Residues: CASSQERTGDSPQHF.

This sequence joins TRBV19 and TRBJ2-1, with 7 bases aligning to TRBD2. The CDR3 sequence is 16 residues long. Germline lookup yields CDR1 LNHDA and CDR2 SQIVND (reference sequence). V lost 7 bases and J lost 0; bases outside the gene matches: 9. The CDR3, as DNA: TGTGCCAGTACTCGTAGCGGGTCCGCCTCCTACAATGAGCAGTTCTTC. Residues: CASTRSGSASYNEQFF.

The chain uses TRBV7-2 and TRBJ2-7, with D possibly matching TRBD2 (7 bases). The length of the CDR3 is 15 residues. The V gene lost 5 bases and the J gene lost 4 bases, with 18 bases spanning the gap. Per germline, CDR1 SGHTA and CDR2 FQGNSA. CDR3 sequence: CASSPQGRETYEQYF. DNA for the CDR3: TGTGCCAGCAGCCCTCAGGGGCGGGAGACTTACGAGCAGTACTTC.

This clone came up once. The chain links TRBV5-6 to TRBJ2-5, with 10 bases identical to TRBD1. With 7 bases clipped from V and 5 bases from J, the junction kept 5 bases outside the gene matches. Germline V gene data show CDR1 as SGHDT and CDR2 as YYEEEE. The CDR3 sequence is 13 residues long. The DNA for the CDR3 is TGTGCCAGCGGGACAGGGGCCTCGGAGACCCAGTACTTC. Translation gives CASGTGASETQYF.

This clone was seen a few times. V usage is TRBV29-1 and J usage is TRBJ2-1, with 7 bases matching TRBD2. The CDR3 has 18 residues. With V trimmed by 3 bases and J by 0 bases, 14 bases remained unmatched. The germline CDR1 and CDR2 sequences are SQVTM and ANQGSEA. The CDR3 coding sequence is TGCAGCGTTGACAGATTGAGGGACTACCCAAGCTCCTACAATGAGCAGTTCTTC. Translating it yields CSVDRLRDYPSSYNEQFF.

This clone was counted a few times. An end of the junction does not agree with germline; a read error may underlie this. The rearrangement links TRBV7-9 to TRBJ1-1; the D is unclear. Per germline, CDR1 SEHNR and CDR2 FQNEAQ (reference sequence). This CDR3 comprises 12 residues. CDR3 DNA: TGTTCCAGCAGCTTATCCGACACTGAAGCTTTCTTT. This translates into CSSSLSDTEAFF.